The next 17 T cell receptor beta chains were all read from a single sample in a study of T-cell reconstitution after alpha-beta-depleted transplantation in children. Points from the study as a whole: The main origin of T-cell counts and diversity one year after transplant was newly produced T cells.

Their antigen targets remain unknown. The TCRbeta library incorporated unique molecular identifiers. Via MiXCR, TCRdb re-called the PCR reads, giving one row per CDR3 protein. This table has about 290,000 distinct CDR3 sequences, roughly 7.8% appearing once. The material sequenced was peripheral blood, taken 360 days after TCRalphabeta/CD19-depleted stem cell transplant. The receptors originated from a female patient aged 2-9 years who had a stem cell transplant for Fanconi anemia, so the T cells may come from the graft donor.

This clonotype was seen only a few times. The CDR3 bases are TGTGCCAGCAGTGACCGGCCCGTTGGGATCACCGGGGAGCTGTTTTTT. It yields the protein CASSDRPVGITGELFF. This sequence joins TRBV6-2 or TRBV6-3 and TRBJ2-2, with D uncertain. V lost 5 bases to trimming and J lost 4 bases, with 17 bases between them. Germline CDR1 MNHEY, CDR2 SVGEGT. The length of the CDR3 is 16 residues.

This clonotype was detected many times. The rearrangement joins TRBV5-5 to TRBJ2-2; D tentatively reads TRBD1 or TRBD2 (5 bases each). Trimming took off 0 bases at V and 7 bases at J, with 7 bases between the two ends. Germline CDR1 SGHKS, CDR2 YYEKEE (reference sequence). This CDR3 has 13 amino acids. The CDR3 nucleotides read TGTGCCAGCAGCTTGGGGGGGAGCGGGGAGCTGTTTTTT. Translated, it gives CASSLGGSGELFF.

Many counts were recorded for this clonotype. The rearrangement links TRBV7-9 to TRBJ2-3; 7 bases fit TRBD1. V shed 8 bases and J 2 bases; nucleotides not matched to a gene: 16. Germline V gene lookup returns CDR1 SEHNR and CDR2 FQNEAQ (reference sequence). The CDR3 is 17 amino acids. The CDR3: CASPTDRTTPNTDTQYF. In nucleotides, the CDR3 is TGTGCCAGCCCTACGGACAGGACCACCCCGAACACAGATACGCAGTATTTT.

At least ten counts were recorded for this clonotype. CDR3 sequence: CASSPAQFSNSPLHF. CDR3 nucleotide sequence: TGTGCCAGCAGTCCCGCACAGTTTTCCAATTCACCCCTCCACTTT. The gene calls are TRBV27 and TRBJ1-6, with D hard to call. V was cut by 5 bases and J by 7 bases, with 15 bases left in between. The CDR3 has 15 residues. Germline values: CDR1 MNHEY, CDR2 SMNVEV (reference sequence).

This clonotype was observed a handful of times. CDR3 sequence: CASSRQDSRSTNEQFF. The DNA of the CDR3 is TGCGCCAGCAGCCGACAAGACAGCCGCTCCACCAATGAGCAGTTCTTC. V usage is TRBV4-1 and J usage is TRBJ2-1, with D possibly matching TRBD1 (5 bases). CDR1 is MGHRA and CDR2 is YSYEKL in the germline V gene. CDR3 length: 16 residues. Trimming cost V 4 bases and J 6 bases, with 19 bases left between them.

This chain uses TRBV6-1 with TRBJ1-3, with a tentative D call TRBD1 (6 bases). Trimming took off 3 bases at V and 4 bases at J, with 10 bases between the two ends. In germline, CDR1 is MNHNS, CDR2 SASEGT. The CDR3 sequence is 14 residues long. In nucleotides, the CDR3 is TGTGCCAGCAGTGAGGGACATTTAGGAAACACCATATATTTT. Amino acids: CASSEGHLGNTIYF.

This clonotype has a handful of counts. CDR3 sequence reads: CASSSSARADKTQYF. CDR3 bases: TGTGCCAGCAGTTCCTCCGCCAGGGCCGATAAGACCCAGTACTTC. This chain connects TRBV28 to TRBJ2-5, with TRBD1 as a possible D gene (5 bases). The CDR3 contains 15 residues. Germline V gene lookup returns CDR1 MDHEN and CDR2 SYDVKM. V shed 4 bases and J shed 6 bases, with 18 bases lying between them.

The sample holds a few counts of this clonotype. The CDR3 is CASSQAPSGGYEQYF. CDR3 bases: TGTGCCAGCAGCCAAGCGCCCAGCGGGGGGTACGAGCAGTACTTC. This chain connects TRBV3-1 to TRBJ2-7; TRBD2 agrees at 9 bases. Germline V gene data show CDR1 as LGHDT and CDR2 as YNNKEL (reference sequence). The CDR3 contains 15 residues. The ends lost 1 base at V and 4 bases at J; junction bases unmatched: 5.

This clonotype was detected only a few times. The chain is built from TRBV20-1 and TRBJ1-2; TRBD1 might be the D (5 bases). V lost 4 bases to trimming and J lost 5 bases, with 20 bases between them. This CDR3 region has 15 residues. In germline, CDR1 is DFQATT, CDR2 SNEGSKA (reference sequence). CDR3 residues: CSATSNGGGSYGYTF. The CDR3 region has the DNA TGCAGTGCTACCTCTAATGGGGGGGGTTCATATGGCTACACCTTC.

This clonotype was seen ten or more times. The chain joins TRBV5-1 to TRBJ2-1; 9 nucleotides align to TRBD2. J lost 0 bases, V lost 2 bases, and 0 bases had no gene match. This CDR3 region has 15 residues. CDR1 is SGHRS and CDR2 is YFSETQ in the germline V gene. The CDR3 protein is CASSFSGSSYNEQFF. CDR3 DNA: TGCGCCAGCAGCTTTAGCGGGAGCTCCTACAATGAGCAGTTCTTC. The variable domain in full, with the rest retrieved from reference TRBV5-1 and TRBJ2-1, is KAGVTQTPRYLIKTRGQQVTLSCSPISGHRSVSWYQQTPGQGLQFLFEYFSETQRNKGNFPGRFSGRQFSNSRSEMNVSTLELGDSALYLCASSFSGSSYNEQFFGPGTRLTVL.

The chain links TRBV3-1 to TRBJ1-2, with 11 bases that match TRBD1. Germline CDR1 and CDR2: LGHDT and YNNKEL (reference sequence). The junction had 2 bases not matched to a gene; V was cut back by 3 bases and J by 2 bases. The CDR3 totals 15 residues. The CDR3 DNA reads TGTGCCAGCAGCCATTGGGACAGGGGGAACTATGGCTACACCTTC. Its translation: CASSHWDRGNYGYTF.

This chain connects TRBV4-2 to TRBJ2-3, with 9 bases fitting TRBD1. The germline CDR1 and CDR2 sequences are LGHNA and YNFKEQ. V lost 1 base, J lost 1 base, and 6 bases stayed unmatched. CDR3 length: 17 residues. In DNA, the CDR3 is TGTGCCAGCAGCCAAGGAGTTTGGGACAGGGGCACAGATACGCAGTATTTT. Residues: CASSQGVWDRGTDTQYF.

This clonotype was seen ten or more times. The J gene is TRBJ1-1, the V gene TRBV6-5, with no clear D. The CDR3 is 13 residues long. V was pared by 2 bases and J by 5 bases, with 9 bases between. The germline V gene encodes CDR1 MNHEY and CDR2 SVGAGI. CDR3 loop: CASSYNRLTEAFF. Here the CDR3 DNA reads TGTGCCAGCAGTTACAATCGACTGACTGAAGCTTTCTTT.

In this sample, this clonotype turned up a few times. The chain couples TRBV5-1 to TRBJ1-6; 8 bases agree with TRBD1. J lost 7 bases, V lost 2 bases, and 5 bases had no gene match. Germline V lookup: CDR1 SGHRS, CDR2 YFSETQ. The CDR3 contains 15 residues. The CDR3 region has the DNA TGCGCCAGCAGCTTTGGCAGGGGGCTGAATTCACCCCTCCACTTT. As protein: CASSFGRGLNSPLHF.

At least ten counts were recorded for this clonotype. V gene TRBV7-6 combines with J gene TRBJ2-7; 11 positions agree with TRBD1. This CDR3 is built from 15 residues. V gave up 5 bases and J gave up 0 bases; unmatched junction bases: 3. Germline values: CDR1 SGHVS, CDR2 FNYEAQ. DNA for the CDR3: TGTGCCAGCAGCCAGGGACAGGGGGTCTCCTACGAGCAGTACTTC. It translates to CASSQGQGVSYEQYF.

The table lists this clonotype with many counts. The DNA of the CDR3 is TGCGCCAGCAGCCAAGATTTGGCGGACTCCAGCTCCTACGAGCAGTACTTC. Its protein is CASSQDLADSSSYEQYF. The chain carries TRBV4-1 and TRBJ2-7, with TRBD2 as a possible D gene (5 bases). The CDR3 spans 17 residues. From germline, CDR1 is MGHRA and CDR2 YSYEKL. Trimming took off 0 bases at V and 0 bases at J, with 15 bases between the two ends.

The table lists this clonotype with many counts. This rearrangement joins TRBV9 to TRBJ2-7; D possibly matches TRBD1 or TRBD2 (5 bases each). This CDR3 comprises 13 residues. Germline values: CDR1 SGDLS, CDR2 YYNGEE. V lost 4 bases and J lost 7, with 15 bases in between. CDR3 bases: TGTGCCAGCAGCCCCATCCCGGGACCTGAGCAGTACTTC. Amino acid sequence: CASSPIPGPEQYF.